This entry lists 5 T cell receptor beta chains sequenced from one sample in a study of spatial heterogeneity in lung cancer. Findings of the study overall: For expanded intratumoral alpha and beta TCRs, counts tracked tumor mutation counts.

Via MiXCR, TCRdb re-called the 5' RACE reads, giving one row per CDR3 protein. The sample gives around 10,000 distinct CDR3 sequences, over 6% of which show up once; approximately 6.5% is in the top ten. For these TCRs, the target antigens are not known. As to time point: sample taken at primary tumor resection. The sample in question was lung tumor tissue, obtained at surgery. The receptors originated from a female donor with early-stage non-small cell lung cancer.

This clonotype was observed many times. The chain uses TRBV6-6 and TRBJ1-1; 9 nucleotides match TRBD1. The CDR3 spans 14 residues. Per germline, CDR1 MNHNY and CDR2 SVGAGI (reference sequence). V was clipped by 6 bases and J by 2 bases; unmatched bases: 4. CDR3 region: CASRIQGANTEAFF. The CDR3 DNA is TGTGCCAGCAGAATACAGGGGGCTAACACTGAAGCTTTCTTT.

Sample share makes this clonotype large. The chain uses TRBV6-2 or TRBV6-3 and TRBJ2-1; no reliable D call. Germline CDR1 MNHEY, CDR2 SVGEGT. Trimming took 4 bases from V and 8 from J, leaving 15 bases between them. CDR3 size: 14 residues. CDR3 in amino acids: CASSSSRARDEQFF. The CDR3 nucleotides read TGTGCCAGCAGTTCATCTAGGGCTAGGGATGAGCAGTTCTTC.

This clonotype occurred a few times. V usage is TRBV7-3 and J usage is TRBJ2-3; 8 bases line up with TRBD2. With 5 bases clipped from V and 1 base from J, the junction kept 5 bases outside the gene matches. The CDR3 runs to 15 residues. From germline, CDR1 is SGHTA and CDR2 FQGTGA. CDR3 bases: TGTGCCAGCAGCCCCCCCGGGGGGGGCACAGATACGCAGTATTTT. It specifies CASSPPGGGTDTQYF. The entire variable domain, with the rest obtained from reference TRBV7-3 and TRBJ2-3, is as follows: GAGVSQTPSNKVTEKGKYVELRCDPISGHTALYWYRQSLGQGPEFLIYFQGTGAADDSGLPNDRFFAVRPEGSVSTLKIQRTERGDSAVYLCASSPPGGGTDTQYFGPGTRLTVL.

By its share, this clonotype is medium-sized. V is TRBV28 and J is TRBJ1-6; unclear D gene. This CDR3 is 13 amino acids long. V was trimmed by 7 bases and J by 6 bases, leaving 10 bases between them. The germline gives CDR1 MDHEN, CDR2 SYDVKM. CDR3 nucleotide sequence: TGTGCCAGCAACCCGGACCCTAATTCACCCCTCCACTTT. It yields the protein CASNPDPNSPLHF.

Ten or more counts support this clonotype. The gene calls are TRBV10-3 and TRBJ2-1; maybe TRBD1 (5 bases). CDR1 ENHRY and CDR2 SYGVKD come from the germline V gene. The CDR3 has 16 residues. V gave up 2 bases and J gave up 3 bases, with 14 bases separating them. In nucleotides, the CDR3 is TGTGCCATCAGTGAGACTATAGGGGATAACTACAATGAGCAGTTCTTC. Its translation is CAISETIGDNYNEQFF.